The 20 T cell receptor beta chains below were found in one sample sequenced in a study of PD-1 blockade in classical Hodgkin lymphoma. After autologous stem cell transplantation all patients relapsed, and prior brentuximab vedotin exposure differed between cohorts. Clones were read by immunoSEQ multiplex PCR, and TCRdb kept only the in-frame ones, dropping some. The table shows 95,000 or so clones, with around 80% occurring only once. This specimen consisted of peripheral blood mononuclear cells (PBMCs), obtained at baseline. All receptors derive from a human donor with classical Hodgkin lymphoma.

The V and J genes are TRBV6-5 and TRBJ1-4, with D possibly being TRBD1 (5 bases). CDR1 is MNHEY and CDR2 is SVGAGI in the germline V gene. V was cut by 4 bases and J by 2 bases, with 11 bases left in between. CDR3 length equals 15 residues. CDR3 sequence reads: CASSLRGLTNEKLFF. The CDR3 DNA reads TGTGCCAGCAGTTTGCGGGGGTTGACTAATGAAAAACTGTTTTTT.

The J gene is TRBJ1-2, the V gene TRBV5-1; tentatively, D is TRBD1 (5 bases). The V end lost 0 bases, the J end lost 1 base, and 7 bases lay between the germline ends. This CDR3 has 14 amino acids. The germline V gene has CDR1 SGHRS and CDR2 YFSETQ. DNA of the CDR3: TGCGCCAGCAGCTTGGGGACACTTAACTATGGCTACACCTTC. Protein: CASSLGTLNYGYTF.

This chain connects TRBV4-3 to TRBJ1-5; D gene ambiguous. Germline CDR1 and CDR2: LGHNA and YSLEER. The CDR3 is made up of 15 amino acids. Trimming left V 0 bases short and J 2 bases short, with 8 bases between. In DNA, the CDR3 is TGCGCCAGCAGCCAAGATTGGGAGGGCAATCAGCCCCAGCATTTT. Its protein is CASSQDWEGNQPQHF.

The chain joins TRBV19 to TRBJ1-5; D remains unclear. Trimming took off 0 bases at V and 2 bases at J, with 8 bases between the two ends. This CDR3 is built from 15 residues. Germline V lookup: CDR1 LNHDA, CDR2 SQIVND (reference sequence). CDR3 nucleotides: TGTGCCAGTAGTATAGACCGGGCGGGCAATCAGCCCCAGCATTTT. The encoded protein is CASSIDRAGNQPQHF.

V is TRBV7-2 and J is TRBJ2-1; the D gene could be TRBD1 or TRBD2 (6 bases each). The CDR3 consists of 15 residues. The germline V gene encodes CDR1 SGHTA and CDR2 FQGNSA. V was trimmed by 5 bases and J by 0 bases, leaving 11 bases between them. The CDR3 DNA sequence: TGTGCCAGCAGCCCGACGGGGGCCTCCTACAATGAGCAGTTCTTC. Residues: CASSPTGASYNEQFF.

V is TRBV2 and J is TRBJ2-1; D unresolved. Trimming took off 7 bases at V and 0 bases at J, with 10 bases between the two ends. Germline CDR1 and CDR2: SNHLY and FYNNEI. The CDR3 is 14 residues long. The CDR3 loop is CASIRWSSYNEQFF. The CDR3, as DNA: TGTGCCAGCATTCGTTGGAGCTCCTACAATGAGCAGTTCTTC.

This chain links TRBV6-1 with TRBJ1-4; tentatively, D is TRBD1 (6 bases). Germline V gene data show CDR1 as MNHNS and CDR2 as SASEGT. The V and J ends lost 6 bases and 3 bases respectively, with 14 bases between them. The CDR3 length is 15 residues. The CDR3 spells CASRGNRAANEKLFF. The CDR3 DNA follows: TGTGCCAGCAGGGGGAACAGGGCAGCTAATGAAAAACTGTTTTTT.

The chain couples TRBV5-1 to TRBJ1-6; 8 bases align to TRBD1. V lost 3 bases, J lost 5 bases, and 4 bases stayed unmatched. CDR3 length: 15 residues. Germline CDR1 and CDR2: SGHRS and YFSETQ. CDR3 amino acids: CASSWTGPDNSPLHF. The CDR3 DNA reads TGCGCCAGCAGCTGGACAGGGCCAGATAATTCACCCCTCCACTTT.

The rearrangement links TRBV7-3 to TRBJ2-3; D is unresolved. The V end was cut by 1 base, the J end by 4 bases, with 6 bases between. The CDR3 spans 13 residues. CDR1 and CDR2 (germline): SGHTA, FQGTGA. Here the CDR3 DNA reads TGTGCCAGCAGCTTAAATAGCCCAGATACGCAGTATTTT. It encodes CASSLNSPDTQYF. Full variable domain (rest looked up from reference TRBV7-3 and TRBJ2-3): GAGVSQTPSNKVTEKGKYVELRCDPISGHTALYWYRQSLGQGPEFLIYFQGTGAADDSGLPNDRFFAVRPEGSVSTLKIQRTERGDSAVYLCASSLNSPDTQYFGPGTRLTVL.

This chain connects TRBV27 to TRBJ1-2; D ambiguous. The ends were cut back, 3 bases at V and 4 bases at J, with 18 bases in the middle. This CDR3 contains 16 residues. Germline values: CDR1 MNHEY, CDR2 SMNVEV (reference sequence). The CDR3 region is CASSFISAGPPYGYTF. CDR3 DNA: TGTGCCAGCAGTTTCATCTCGGCGGGCCCCCCCTATGGCTACACCTTC.

This chain uses TRBV11-3 with TRBJ2-1; weak D call: TRBD2 (6 bases). The V end was cut by 5 bases, the J end by 0 bases, with 11 bases between. The V gene's germline CDR1 is SGHNT and CDR2 YENEEA. CDR3 length: 15 amino acids. The CDR3 protein is CASSRSGLSYNEQFF. The DNA for the CDR3 is TGTGCCAGCAGCCGATCGGGACTCTCCTACAATGAGCAGTTCTTC.

The chain is built from TRBV27 and TRBJ2-2; 7 bases map to TRBD2. This CDR3 region has 16 residues. Germline CDR1 is MNHEY and CDR2 is SMNVEV (reference sequence). V dropped 5 bases and J dropped 1; count of bases not matched to a gene: 7. CDR3 sequence reads: CASSVVGGGNTGELFF. Written as DNA, the CDR3 is TGTGCCAGCAGTGTGGTGGGCGGGGGGAACACCGGGGAGCTGTTTTTT.

J is TRBJ2-1 and V is TRBV7-2, with 7 bases fitting TRBD2. The J segment lost 8 bases and the V segment lost 1 base, leaving 8 bases of the junction unmatched. CDR3 length: 15 residues. CDR1 and CDR2 from the germline V gene are SGHTA and FQGNSA. This CDR3 reads CASSLGSGGSDEQFF. The CDR3 bases are TGTGCCAGCAGCTTAGGCTCGGGGGGTTCCGATGAGCAGTTCTTC.

The sample holds a few counts of this clone. This rearrangement joins TRBV7-2 to TRBJ2-5; D might be TRBD1 (7 bases). V gave up 4 bases and J gave up 3 bases, with 15 bases separating them. CDR1 is SGHTA and CDR2 is FQGNSA in the germline V gene. This CDR3 spans 15 amino acids. The CDR3 DNA is TGTGCCAGCAGCTCGGCAGGGGGGACAGAAGAGACCCAGTACTTC. This encodes CASSSAGGTEETQYF.

The chain recombines TRBV12-5 with TRBJ2-2, with D possibly being TRBD1 (6 bases). Germline assignment: CDR1 LGHNT and CDR2 FRNRAP. The CDR3 contains 14 residues. Trimming left V 6 bases short and J 7 bases short, with 15 bases between. The CDR3 nucleotides are TGTGCTAGTGGCCCTGGCAGGGGCAACGGGGAGCTGTTTTTT. It yields the protein CASGPGRGNGELFF.

The V call is TRBV9, the J call TRBJ1-1; D gene ambiguous. Trimming left V 3 bases short and J 5 bases short, with 11 bases between. CDR1 and CDR2 from the germline V gene are SGDLS and YYNGEE. This CDR3 contains 13 residues. In DNA form, the CDR3 reads TGTGCCAGCAGCGGAAATTTAGGTACTGAAGCTTTCTTT. Protein: CASSGNLGTEAFF.

This clone was recorded only once. The chain is built from TRBV4-1 and TRBJ1-4; the D gene is possibly TRBD1 (5 bases). Germline assignment: CDR1 MGHRA and CDR2 YSYEKL. V was clipped by 1 base and J by 8 bases, with 17 bases between them. The length of the CDR3 is 16 residues. DNA of the CDR3: TGCGCCAGCAGCCAAGGGCAGGGAGTGGGTAGGGAAAAACTGTTTTTT. Its translation is CASSQGQGVGREKLFF.

The J gene is TRBJ2-2, the V gene TRBV6-6; the match to TRBD2 covers 12 bases. CDR3 size: 14 residues. Looked up from germline, CDR1 is MNHNY and CDR2 is SVGAGI (reference sequence). The V and J ends lost 9 bases and 8 bases, in that order; junction bases with no gene match: 7. The CDR3 loop is CASSTGTSGGELFF. The DNA of the CDR3 is TGTGCCAGTAGTACCGGGACTAGCGGGGGGGAGCTGTTTTTT.

A few counts support this clone. This rearrangement joins TRBV7-9 to TRBJ2-5, with D perhaps matching TRBD2 (5 bases). The germline V gene encodes CDR1 SEHNR and CDR2 FQNEAQ (reference sequence). CDR3 length equals 17 residues. The germline V and J ends were trimmed by 5 bases and 4 bases, with 23 bases remaining between them. CDR3 sequence (DNA): TGTGCCAGCAGCCCACCTCTTCCGGGTCGACGGGGAGAGACCCAGTACTTC. This gives the protein CASSPPLPGRRGETQYF. Variable domain in full (rest from reference TRBV7-9 and TRBJ2-5): DTGVSQNPRHKITKRGQNVTFRCDPISEHNRLYWYRQTLGQGPEFLTYFQNEAQLEKSRLLSDRFSAERPKGSFSTLEIQRTEQGDSAMYLCASSPPLPGRRGETQYFGPGTRLLVL.

This chain links TRBV5-1 with TRBJ2-7, with a tentative D call TRBD2 (5 bases). Germline CDR1 and CDR2: SGHRS and YFSETQ. V was clipped by 7 bases and J by 7 bases, with 21 bases between them. This CDR3 has 14 residues. The CDR3 DNA reads TGCGCCAGCTCCGATTCTGCGGGCCCCGAGGAGCAGTACTTC. Protein product: CASSDSAGPEEQYF. Looking up the rest from reference TRBV5-1 and TRBJ2-7 gives the full variable domain: KAGVTQTPRYLIKTRGQQVTLSCSPISGHRSVSWYQQTPGQGLQFLFEYFSETQRNKGNFPGRFSGRQFSNSRSEMNVSTLELGDSALYLCASSDSAGPEEQYFGPGTRLTVT.